This T cell receptor beta chain appears in the sequencing data of a study of vaccination and CD4 T cells after COVID-19. V lost 5 bases to trimming and J lost 5 bases, with 20 bases between them. The CDR3 is 16 residues long. Germline loops: CDR1 MNHNS, CDR2 SASEGT. As to treatment: roughly 11-day PBMC culture with coronavirus spike peptide pools or control peptides (ViraFEST assay). The positive PCR dates, which preceded the US Alpha, Beta and Delta variants, fell between March and December 2020. A word on this clonotype: The target antigen is unknown.

Once obtained from cultured CD4+ T cells, the DNA was sequenced using the Oncomine TCR Beta short-read assay. TCRdb independently ran MiXCR on the PCR reads; one entry per CDR3 protein. The repertoire holds over 9,000 distinct CDR3 sequences, with over 60% as singletons. This chain uses TRBV6-1 with TRBJ2-3; TRBD2 might be the D (6 bases). The receptor comes from a human donor who had recovered from COVID-19. The specimen was CD4+ T cells from blood, cultured in vitro. CDR3 nucleotides: TGTGCCAGCAGTAGACTAGTGGGGGGATTTGTAGATACGCAGTATTTT. Residues: CASSRLVGGFVDTQYF.